The present entry profiles one TCR beta chain with its context. The CDR3 has 14 amino acids. This sample was included in a study of cytomegalovirus exposure and HLA in healthy donors. PCR used 60 Vbeta primers and 13 Jbeta primers. The table came from immunoSEQ multiplex PCR; TCRdb's copy has only in-frame clones and leaves some out. Found here are 110,000 to 150,000 clones, 70% to 85% of them singletons; the top ten hold over 9.5%. The chain joins TRBV21-1 to TRBJ2-5; the table's D call TRBD1 went unverified against the DNA. TRBV21-1 represents a pseudogene. Sequencing was carried out using PBMCs. The TCR originated in a woman aged 60 to 75 in good health and CMV-seropositive. As DNA, the CDR3 is TGTGCCGTACCTAGACAGGCGCTTGGGGAGACCCAGTACTTC. Encoded protein: CAVPRQALGETQYF.